The clone carrying this T cell receptor beta chain was found many times. This sample was included in a study of metastatic and nonmetastatic thyroid tumors. TCRdb reassembled clones from the PCR reads with MiXCR. The sample has more than 20,000 clones, less than 20% seen once; the top ten hold approximately 2.9%. The germline V and J ends were trimmed by 0 bases and 4 bases, with 7 bases remaining between them. In germline, CDR1 is SGDLS, CDR2 YYNGEE. The CDR3 runs 14 residues. Thyroid surgery was preceded by no treatment in any patient. The sequenced material came from adjacent normal tissue. The receptor was derived from a male donor with papillary thyroid cancer or a benign thyroid nodule (not recorded which). Some clones in this sample may be carry-over from other donors' samples. The rearrangement joins TRBV9 to TRBJ1-4; D ambiguous. Here the CDR3 reads CASSVASRNEKLFF. The CDR3 DNA reads TGTGCCAGCAGCGTAGCAAGCCGTAATGAAAAACTGTTTTTT.